The clone carrying this TCR beta chain was observed a few times. The antigen is not known. The data originate from a study of shared clonotypes between healthy human individuals. Splitting the CD4+ cells yielded a CD45RA+ naive subset and a CD45RA-negative memory subset. Assay used: immunoSEQ multiplex PCR; TCRdb lists only in-frame clones, some missing. The sample lists roughly 700,000 clones, around 72% occurring once. Study outcomes and limitations: The four-donor shared clonotypes exceeded non-shared clonotypes in generation probability, with non-shared ones scoring lower.

Trimming shortened V by 4 bases and J by 11 bases, and 12 bases separated the two germline ends. CDR1 and CDR2 (germline): SEHNR, FQNEAQ (reference sequence). This CDR3 region has 12 residues. The V call is TRBV7-9, the J call TRBJ1-3; maybe TRBD1 (5 bases). This sequence was found in a woman in her 30s in good health. Sequencing used memory CD4+ T cells sorted from blood. The subset: CD45RA-negative fraction. The DNA for the CDR3 is TGTGCCAGCAGCTCCGACGGACACGCCATATATTTT. Protein sequence: CASSSDGHAIYF.